Shown below are 4 T cell receptor beta chains from a single sample sequenced in a study of monozygotic twins with inflammatory bowel disease (dated by TCRdb to about 2019). The receptor library was made with 5' RACE. The data were produced on an Illumina HiSeq 2500. TCRdb reprocessed the reads; each CDR3 protein sequence makes one entry, and DNA is unavailable. The sample's own table lists tens of thousands of distinct CDR3 sequences. 6.5% to 9% of the sample rests with the top ten. The sample consisted of blood. Source of these receptors: a human donor with ulcerative colitis or Crohn's disease, or a healthy co-twin of an affected twin (not recorded which).

The gene calls are TRBV27 and TRBJ1-6; there is no DNA to check the TCRdb D call of TRBD1. From germline, CDR1 is MNHEY and CDR2 SMNVEV (reference sequence). The CDR3 is 14 amino acids. The CDR3 is CASRTGGRWSPLHF.

The chain joins TRBV18 to TRBJ2-7; TCRdb proposes TRBD1, but this gene call is untestable without DNA. The CDR3 contains 14 residues. In germline, CDR1 is KGHSH, CDR2 LQKENI. CDR3 amino acids: CASSSQQGPYEQYF. Supplemented by reference TRBV18 and TRBJ2-7, the full variable domain reads NAGVMQNPRHLVRRRGQEARLRCSPMKGHSHVYWYRQLPEEGLKFMVYLQKENIIDESGMPKERFSAEFPKEGPSILRIQQVVRGDSAAYFCASSSQQGPYEQYFGPGTRLTVT.

This rearrangement joins TRBV7-6 to TRBJ1-3; TCRdb gives TRBD1 as the D gene, but with no DNA this cannot be confirmed. The germline CDR1 and CDR2 sequences are SGHVS and FNYEAQ. The CDR3 length is 16 residues. The CDR3 loop reads CASSFGTGGFGNTIYF.

The genes are TRBV7-9 and TRBJ2-7; with no DNA, the TCRdb D assignment of TRBD1 cannot be verified. Per germline, CDR1 SEHNR and CDR2 FQNEAQ (reference sequence). This CDR3 spans 16 amino acids. CDR3 sequence: CASSFPMGGRLYEQYF.